Shown below are 27 T cell receptor beta chains from a single sample sequenced in a study of CD8 T cells in ankylosing spondylitis. TCRdb reanalysed the 5' RACE reads using MiXCR and keeps one entry per CDR3 protein. The table includes some 340,000 distinct CDR3 sequences, around 15% detected once. Sample: blood, either unsorted or a sorted T cell fraction (not recorded which). These receptors were taken from a male donor with ankylosing spondylitis or in good health (not recorded which).

This clonotype has more than one count but fewer than ten. The V and J genes are TRBV5-5 and TRBJ2-1; 8 bases line up with TRBD2. Germline V gene lookup returns CDR1 SGHKS and CDR2 YYEKEE (reference sequence). J gave up 4 bases and V 6 bases, and 9 bases lay outside the gene matches. The CDR3 is 15 amino acids. The CDR3 DNA reads as TGTGCCAGCACCGAGCGGGAGACAGAGTACAATGAGCAGTTCTTC. Translated: CASTERETEYNEQFF.

This clonotype appeared a few times. The rearrangement uses TRBV25-1 and TRBJ2-2; perhaps D is TRBD1 or TRBD2 (5 bases each). The V and J ends lost 2 bases and 2 bases respectively, with 15 bases between them. CDR1 is MGHDK, CDR2 SYGVNS, per germline. This CDR3 contains 17 residues. The CDR3 sequence: CASSERGARGNTGELFF. The CDR3 DNA follows: TGTGCCAGCAGTGAACGAGGCGCGAGGGGTAACACCGGGGAGCTGTTTTTT.

CDR3 nucleotides: TGTGCCAGCAGCCCCCCCTTGTCCACTGAAGCTTTCTTT. Its translation is CASSPPLSTEAFF. The chain recombines TRBV12-3 or TRBV12-4 with TRBJ1-1; D call uncertain. V dropped 6 bases and J dropped 4 bases, with 12 bases sitting between them. The CDR3 sequence is 13 residues long.

This clonotype was picked up a small number of times. DNA for the CDR3: TGTGCCAGCAGTTTTGGGGACAGCCCAAATCAGCCCCAGCATTTT. Its translation is CASSFGDSPNQPQHF. The gene calls are TRBV12-3 or TRBV12-4 and TRBJ1-5, with 7 bases aligning to TRBD1. This CDR3 is built from 15 residues. The ends lost 3 bases at V and 4 bases at J; junction bases unmatched: 6.

The table lists this clonotype with a few counts. This rearrangement joins TRBV5-5 to TRBJ2-7, with TRBD2 matching over 12 bases. The length of the CDR3 is 17 residues. After removal of 4 bases from V and 1 base from J, the junction contained 9 bases not matched to a gene. Germline V lookup: CDR1 SGHKS, CDR2 YYEKEE (reference sequence). CDR3 region: CASSPGLAGLPSYEQYF. DNA of the CDR3: TGTGCCAGCAGCCCGGGACTAGCGGGCCTTCCGTCCTACGAGCAGTACTTC.

The chain employs TRBV7-7 and TRBJ2-5; 7 nucleotides match TRBD2. The CDR3 runs 15 residues. The trim removed 4 bases at V and 4 bases at J, leaving 9 bases unmatched. Per the germline V gene, CDR1 is SSHAT and CDR2 is FNYEAQ (reference sequence). CDR3 sequence: CASSSLGGTVETQYF. In DNA form, the CDR3 reads TGTGCCAGCAGCTCTCTCGGGGGGACTGTAGAGACCCAGTACTTC.

Many counts were recorded for this clonotype. The CDR3 sequence: CAINQGRDTEAFF. As DNA, the CDR3 is TGTGCCATCAATCAGGGCAGGGACACTGAAGCTTTCTTT. This sequence joins TRBV10-3 and TRBJ1-1, with D maybe TRBD1 (5 bases). Germline CDR1 and CDR2: ENHRY and SYGVKD. Trimming took 7 bases from V and 3 from J, leaving 12 bases between them. The CDR3 totals 13 residues.

The chain joins TRBV6-5 to TRBJ1-1; TRBD1 aligns across 8 bases. V lost 0 bases and J lost 4; bases outside the gene matches: 4. Germline V lookup: CDR1 MNHEY, CDR2 SVGAGI. This CDR3 region has 15 residues. CDR3 in DNA: TGTGCCAGCAGTTACTCGCGAGACAGGGGCACTGAAGCTTTCTTT. It codes for CASSYSRDRGTEAFF.

The chain has TRBV7-6 and TRBJ2-7; the D is unclear. Germline values: CDR1 SGHVS, CDR2 FNYEAQ. CDR3 length: 12 residues. V was trimmed by 5 bases and J by 5 bases, leaving 10 bases between them. The CDR3 bases are TGTGCCAGCAGCCAACCCCAAAACGAGCAGTACTTC. Its translation: CASSQPQNEQYF.

In its sample, this clonotype was seen a few times. J is TRBJ1-1 and V is TRBV3-1; no clear D gene. Looked up from germline, CDR1 is LGHDT and CDR2 is YNNKEL (reference sequence). V shed 0 bases and J shed 1 base, with 18 bases lying between them. The CDR3 consists of 18 residues. The CDR3: CASSQDLLGGEANTEAFF. The CDR3 DNA sequence: TGTGCCAGCAGCCAAGACCTACTAGGCGGGGAGGCGAACACTGAAGCTTTCTTT.

V is TRBV3-1 and J is TRBJ2-1, with 7 positions matching TRBD1. With 1 base clipped from V and 5 bases from J, the junction kept 11 bases outside the gene matches. The length of the CDR3 is 17 residues. Germline CDR1 is LGHDT and CDR2 is YNNKEL (reference sequence). The CDR3 coding sequence is TGTGCCAGCAGCCAAGGTTTGGGCAGCAGGGGGAACAATGAGCAGTTCTTC. Translation gives CASSQGLGSRGNNEQFF.

This clonotype came up many times. The J gene is TRBJ2-2, the V gene TRBV5-1; D gene ambiguous. The CDR3 contains 16 residues. Deletions cut 0 bases from V and 0 bases from J, with 9 bases between. Germline V lookup: CDR1 SGHRS, CDR2 YFSETQ. This CDR3 reads CASSLAENSNTGELFF. The CDR3 DNA is TGCGCCAGCAGCTTGGCGGAGAACTCGAACACCGGGGAGCTGTTTTTT.

This clonotype was counted only a few times. V gene TRBV6-5 combines with J gene TRBJ2-7; 7 bases are shared with TRBD1. The CDR3 contains 14 residues. Germline trimming cut 0 bases from V and 2 bases from J; bases unmatched to any gene: 1. Germline lookup yields CDR1 MNHEY and CDR2 SVGAGI. The CDR3: CASSYSGTAYEQYF. The CDR3 DNA sequence: TGTGCCAGCAGTTACTCAGGGACAGCCTACGAGCAGTACTTC.

This clonotype was detected only a few times. V gene TRBV11-2 combines with J gene TRBJ2-3, with 12 bases fitting TRBD2. The CDR3 extends over 17 amino acids. Unmatched junction bases numbered 11, after V lost 4 bases and J lost 6 bases. CDR1 and CDR2 from the germline V gene are SGHAT and FQNNGV. CDR3 in DNA: TGTGCCAGCAGCTCCTATCCAACTAGCGGGGGGCGTGATACGCAGTATTTT. Amino acids: CASSSYPTSGGRDTQYF. The complete variable domain, with remaining parts taken from reference TRBV11-2 and TRBJ2-3, reads EAGVAQSPRYKIIEKRQSVAFWCNPISGHATLYWYQQILGQGPKLLIQFQNNGVVDDSQLPKDRFSAERLKGVDSTLKIQPAKLEDSAVYLCASSSYPTSGGRDTQYFGPGTRLTVL.

The chain recombines TRBV12-3 or TRBV12-4 with TRBJ2-2; 8 nucleotides align to TRBD2. CDR3 length: 19 residues. The J segment lost 5 bases and the V segment lost 5 bases, leaving 19 bases of the junction unmatched. The CDR3 DNA follows: TGTGCCAGCAGTCTCCCACCGGGGGGGTACCGGGGAAGGACCGGGGAGCTGTTTTTT. Protein product: CASSLPPGGYRGRTGELFF.

The V call is TRBV27, the J call TRBJ2-3; tentative D call: TRBD2 (5 bases). Per the germline V gene, CDR1 is MNHEY and CDR2 is SMNVEV (reference sequence). Trimming shortened V by 5 bases and J by 1 base, and 19 bases separated the two germline ends. The CDR3 spans 17 residues. In DNA, the CDR3 is TGTGCCAGCAGTATGCAGAGGGCCCGAGCCGGCACAGATACGCAGTATTTT. It codes for CASSMQRARAGTDTQYF.

This clonotype was seen a few times. The J gene is TRBJ2-1, the V gene TRBV2; 14 positions agree with TRBD2. The J segment lost 5 bases and the V segment lost 7 bases, leaving 7 bases of the junction unmatched. CDR1 and CDR2 from the germline V gene are SNHLY and FYNNEI. This CDR3 has 16 amino acids. The CDR3 sequence is CASTGTSGGLHNEQFF. CDR3 nucleotide sequence: TGTGCCAGCACAGGGACTAGCGGGGGTCTTCACAATGAGCAGTTCTTC.

This clonotype came up a few times. V and J are TRBV20-1 and TRBJ1-1; D call uncertain. The V end was cut by 1 base, the J end by 0 bases, with 12 bases between. Germline V gene sequence: CDR1 DFQATT, CDR2 SNEGSKA (reference sequence). This CDR3 region has 15 residues. The CDR3 region is CSARVVLELNTEAFF. DNA for the CDR3: TGCAGTGCTAGAGTGGTTTTGGAGTTGAACACTGAAGCTTTCTTT.

This rearrangement joins TRBV20-1 to TRBJ1-1; 11 nucleotides align to TRBD1. This CDR3 is built from 13 residues. V was pared by 5 bases and J by 7 bases, with 6 bases of the junction left unmatched. The germline CDR1 and CDR2 sequences are DFQATT and SNEGSKA (reference sequence). CDR3 nucleotide sequence: TGCAGTGCTGCCGGACAGGGGGCTTTTGAAGCTTTCTTT. Its protein product is CSAAGQGAFEAFF.

This clonotype occurred a few times. The chain links TRBV5-6 to TRBJ1-4, with D possibly being TRBD1 (6 bases). The CDR3 contains 13 residues. The V and J ends lost 5 bases and 5 bases respectively, with 10 bases between them. Germline V CDR1 and CDR2: SGHDT, YYEEEE. CDR3 nucleotides: TGTGCCAGCAGAACAGGGATCAATGAAAAACTGTTTTTT. This sequence encodes CASRTGINEKLFF.

This clonotype turned up a few times. DNA for the CDR3: TGTGCCAGCAGCTTGGCCCCAACGGAGGGCTATGGCTACACCTTC. Encoded protein: CASSLAPTEGYGYTF. The J gene is TRBJ1-2, the V gene TRBV5-5; D is ambiguous. The germline V and J ends were trimmed by 0 bases and 4 bases, with 13 bases remaining between them. Germline CDR1 reads SGHKS; CDR2 reads YYEKEE (reference sequence). The CDR3 spans 15 residues.

This rearrangement joins TRBV29-1 to TRBJ2-7; D may be TRBD1 (6 bases). The CDR3 length is 13 residues. Germline-derived CDR1 and CDR2 are SQVTM and ANQGSEA. V was shortened by 3 bases and J by 0 bases, with 9 bases between the two germline ends. The CDR3 DNA reads TGCAGCGTTGATGGGGACAACTCCTACGAGCAGTACTTC. It translates to CSVDGDNSYEQYF.

This chain uses TRBV2 with TRBJ1-6; TRBD1 agrees at 8 bases. The germline V gene has CDR1 SNHLY and CDR2 FYNNEI. Trimming took 8 bases from V and 3 from J; bases not matched to a gene: 6. CDR3 length: 15 amino acids. In DNA form, the CDR3 reads TGTGCCAGCCGGGGCAGGGGGCTCTATAATTCACCCCTCCACTTT. Amino acid sequence: CASRGRGLYNSPLHF.

The chain is built from TRBV29-1 and TRBJ2-1, with D perhaps matching TRBD1 (5 bases). The CDR3 sequence is 14 residues long. Per germline, CDR1 SQVTM and CDR2 ANQGSEA. The germline V and J ends were trimmed by 5 bases and 4 bases, with 15 bases remaining between them. The CDR3 sequence: CSVSSNRPYNEQFF. Here the CDR3 DNA reads TGCAGCGTTTCCTCGAACAGGCCTTACAATGAGCAGTTCTTC.

The chain carries TRBV11-3 and TRBJ1-2, with D hard to call. V lost 5 bases to trimming and J lost 5 bases, with 12 bases between them. Germline CDR1 is SGHNT and CDR2 is YENEEA. The CDR3 loop spans 13 amino acids. The CDR3 loop reads CASSDGQAYGYTF. The CDR3 nucleotides read TGTGCCAGCAGCGACGGCCAGGCGTATGGCTACACCTTC.

This clonotype was found a few times. The V and J genes are TRBV12-3 or TRBV12-4 and TRBJ1-2; weak D call: TRBD1 (6 bases). V was clipped by 8 bases and J by 3 bases, with 19 bases between them. The CDR3 runs to 15 residues. The CDR3 region has the DNA TGTGCCAGCTCACTTTCCATGGACAGTTACTATGGCTACACCTTC. Protein product: CASSLSMDSYYGYTF.

This clonotype has a handful of counts. This chain uses TRBV7-8 with TRBJ2-5, with D maybe TRBD2 (5 bases). Trimming left V 5 bases short and J 9 bases short, with 16 bases between. The CDR3 length is 13 residues. Germline CDR1 reads SGHVS; CDR2 reads FQNEAQ. The CDR3 DNA follows: TGTGCCAGCAGCCCAGGCGGAGGAGGAGCCCAGTACTTC. This sequence encodes CASSPGGGGAQYF.